The 23 T cell receptor beta chains listed next were all sequenced from one sample in a study of blood T cell repertoires in COVID-19. The data were produced by immunoSEQ multiplex PCR, yet TCRdb's version contains in-frame clones alone and is incomplete. The sample lists under 300,000 clones, roughly nine tenths occurring once. What was sequenced was PBMCs or T cells enriched from blood (not recorded which). The receptors stem from a woman in her sixties who had recovered from COVID-19.

The chain joins TRBV15 to TRBJ1-4; 8 bases fit TRBD1. The CDR3 covers 22 residues. Germline loops: CDR1 LNHNV, CDR2 YYDKDF (reference sequence). V lost 0 bases, J lost 10 bases, and 28 bases stayed unmatched. The CDR3 DNA reads as TGTGCCACCAGCAGAGACTCCTCCGGGACAGGCCCCTTGGGCCTAGAGCGGGTAAAACTGTTTTTT. This codes for CATSRDSSGTGPLGLERVKLFF.

The chain uses TRBV7-6 and TRBJ2-1; 12 nucleotides align to TRBD2. CDR3 length equals 15 residues. Germline V gene lookup returns CDR1 SGHVS and CDR2 FNYEAQ. Germline trimming cut 5 bases from V and 4 bases from J; bases unmatched to any gene: 3. The CDR3 coding sequence is TGTGCCAGCAGCCGGACTAGCGGGATTTACAATGAGCAGTTCTTC. Its translation: CASSRTSGIYNEQFF.

The V and J genes are TRBV4-1 and TRBJ1-1; 12 bases line up with TRBD1. The V gene's germline CDR1 is MGHRA and CDR2 YSYEKL. V was pared by 2 bases and J by 7 bases, with 11 bases of the junction left unmatched. The CDR3 extends over 17 amino acids. The CDR3 nucleotides are TGCGCCAGCAGCCAATCGTCCGGTGGGACAGGGGGCGGTGAAGCTTTCTTT. Translation gives CASSQSSGGTGGGEAFF.

The V call is TRBV7-9, the J call TRBJ1-2; 7 nucleotides align to TRBD1. Germline CDR1 SEHNR, CDR2 FQNEAQ (reference sequence). This CDR3 contains 16 residues. With 5 bases clipped from V and 2 bases from J, the junction kept 11 bases outside the gene matches. CDR3 coding DNA: TGTGCCAGCAGCCCGATAACAGGGGACGCAAACTATGGCTACACCTTC. Translated: CASSPITGDANYGYTF. Combining the CDR3 with reference TRBV7-9 and TRBJ1-2 gives the whole variable domain DTGVSQNPRHKITKRGQNVTFRCDPISEHNRLYWYRQTLGQGPEFLTYFQNEAQLEKSRLLSDRFSAERPKGSFSTLEIQRTEQGDSAMYLCASSPITGDANYGYTFGSGTRLTVV.

J is TRBJ2-1 and V is TRBV28, with 7 bases lining up with TRBD1. The V gene's germline CDR1 is MDHEN and CDR2 SYDVKM. This CDR3 has 12 amino acids. J lost 6 bases, V lost 8 bases, and 4 bases had no gene match. For the CDR3, the DNA is TGTGCCAGCGACAGGGTTGGCAATGAGCAGTTCTTC. Its protein product is CASDRVGNEQFF.

The J gene is TRBJ2-5, the V gene TRBV7-9, with D unclear. Germline CDR1 reads SEHNR; CDR2 reads FQNEAQ (reference sequence). The V gene lost 10 bases and the J gene lost 0 bases, with 15 bases spanning the gap. The CDR3 is made up of 14 amino acids. This CDR3 reads CATRTLDYQETQYF. As DNA, the CDR3 is TGTGCCACCCGAACCCTAGACTACCAAGAGACCCAGTACTTC.

This clone was detected a few times. The chain is built from TRBV19 and TRBJ2-7, with 8 bases lining up with TRBD1. Germline CDR1 reads LNHDA; CDR2 reads SQIVND (reference sequence). This CDR3 contains 14 residues. The V and J ends lost 5 bases and 6 bases, in that order; junction bases with no gene match: 9. DNA of the CDR3: TGTGCCAGTAGTTATCAGGGGGCGTTGGTCGAGCAGTACTTC. Translation gives CASSYQGALVEQYF.

The sample holds one count of this clone. The J gene is TRBJ1-6, the V gene TRBV5-6; D is uncertain. The germline V and J ends were trimmed by 0 bases and 5 bases, with 12 bases remaining between them. Germline V lookup: CDR1 SGHDT, CDR2 YYEEEE. This CDR3 contains 16 residues. The CDR3 protein is CASSLVLGRHNSPLHF. The CDR3 DNA is TGTGCCAGCAGCTTGGTACTAGGCAGGCATAATTCACCCCTCCACTTT.

The genes are TRBV11-3 and TRBJ2-1; 9 nucleotides align to TRBD2. Germline CDR1 is SGHNT and CDR2 is YENEEA. The CDR3 extends over 18 amino acids. The V segment lost 4 bases and the J segment 0 bases; nucleotides outside the gene matches: 10. The CDR3 DNA reads as TGTGCCAGCAGCTACCTAGGGTCAGCGGGAGGCTCCTACAATGAGCAGTTCTTC. It translates to CASSYLGSAGGSYNEQFF.

V gene TRBV5-6 combines with J gene TRBJ1-2; D gene uncertain. V was clipped by 3 bases and J by 7 bases, with 10 bases between them. This CDR3 contains 12 residues. Per the germline V gene, CDR1 is SGHDT and CDR2 is YYEEEE. The CDR3 sequence: CASSSYRSGYTF. The CDR3 DNA follows: TGTGCCAGCAGCTCGTACAGATCTGGCTACACCTTC.

The V and J genes are TRBV15 and TRBJ2-1; the D gene is possibly TRBD2 (6 bases). CDR1 is LNHNV, CDR2 YYDKDF, per germline (reference sequence). V was shortened by 8 bases and J by 3 bases, with 17 bases between the two germline ends. The CDR3 covers 15 residues. The CDR3: CATEPGGLHYNEQFF. CDR3 nucleotide sequence: TGTGCCACCGAGCCCGGAGGGCTTCACTACAATGAGCAGTTCTTC. The entire variable domain, with the rest obtained from reference TRBV15 and TRBJ2-1, is as follows: DAMVIQNPRYQVTQFGKPVTLSCSQTLNHNVMYWYQQKSSQAPKLLFHYYDKDFNNEADTPDNFQSRRPNTSFCFLDIRSPGLGDTAMYLCATEPGGLHYNEQFFGPGTRLTVL.

The V gene is TRBV19, the J gene TRBJ2-7; 8 bases match TRBD2. The CDR3 contains 15 residues. Trimming cost V 4 bases and J 3 bases; bases outside gene matches: 8. CDR1 and CDR2 (germline): LNHDA, SQIVND (reference sequence). The CDR3 sequence is CASSRGVSGDYEQYF. The DNA of the CDR3 is TGTGCCAGTAGTAGAGGTGTTAGCGGGGACTACGAGCAGTACTTC.

The chain joins TRBV12-3 or TRBV12-4 to TRBJ1-6; the D gene is possibly TRBD1 (5 bases). Trimming took off 6 bases at V and 5 bases at J, with 8 bases between the two ends. This CDR3 spans 13 amino acids. Here the CDR3 DNA reads TGTGCCAGCAGCGGGGGTGATAATTCACCCCTCCACTTT. Its translation is CASSGGDNSPLHF.

V is TRBV7-3 and J is TRBJ2-1; TRBD2 matches at 11 bases. The CDR3 runs to 15 residues. The germline gives CDR1 SGHTA, CDR2 FQGTGA. Trimming at V came to 4 bases and at J to 8 bases, leaving 7 bases not matched to a gene. The CDR3 DNA reads as TGTGCCAGCAGCTCAGCTAGCGGGGGGCGCGATGAGCAGTTCTTC. Its translation is CASSSASGGRDEQFF.

This sequence joins TRBV2 and TRBJ1-4, with D possibly being TRBD1 (5 bases). The V gene's germline CDR1 is SNHLY and CDR2 FYNNEI. The CDR3 length is 13 residues. V was cut by 8 bases and J by 8 bases, with 15 bases left in between. The CDR3 sequence: CASSLGGGEKLFF. For the CDR3, the DNA is TGTGCCAGCTCCCTGGGGGGAGGGGAAAAACTGTTTTTT.

V is TRBV10-1 and J is TRBJ2-1, with 10 bases that match TRBD2. The length of the CDR3 is 15 residues. Trimming cost V 2 bases and J 10 bases; bases outside gene matches: 8. Germline lookup yields CDR1 WNHNN and CDR2 SYGVQD (reference sequence). The CDR3 nucleotides are TGCGCCAGCAGTGAGATTTCTAGCGGGGGAGAGGAGCAGTTCTTC. Translated: CASSEISSGGEEQFF.

The genes are TRBV19 and TRBJ1-1; TRBD1 is a possible D gene (6 bases). Germline lookup yields CDR1 LNHDA and CDR2 SQIVND (reference sequence). The V and J ends lost 5 bases and 6 bases respectively, with 19 bases between them. The CDR3 consists of 15 residues. The CDR3 here is CASSQDGLRGPEAFF. The CDR3 DNA reads TGTGCCAGTAGTCAGGACGGGTTGCGGGGGCCTGAAGCTTTCTTT.

The chain couples TRBV5-4 to TRBJ1-2; D is perhaps TRBD1 (6 bases). Per the germline V gene, CDR1 is SGHNT and CDR2 is YYREEE (reference sequence). This CDR3 contains 13 residues. V gave up 9 bases and J gave up 4 bases, with 16 bases separating them. The CDR3 here is CATRQVGTYGYTF. Here the CDR3 DNA reads TGTGCCACACGACAGGTGGGCACCTATGGCTACACCTTC.

The J gene is TRBJ1-6, the V gene TRBV11-3; no definite D call. From germline, CDR1 is SGHNT and CDR2 YENEEA. The CDR3 runs 13 residues. V lost 8 bases and J lost 2, with 7 bases in between. The CDR3 here is CASRETYNSPLHF. The CDR3 region has the DNA TGTGCCAGCCGCGAAACCTATAATTCACCCCTCCACTTT.

V usage is TRBV6-4 and J usage is TRBJ2-2; TRBD2 agrees at 11 bases. Trimming cost V 2 bases and J 5 bases; bases outside gene matches: 1. Germline V gene data show CDR1 as MRHNA and CDR2 as SNTAGT. CDR3 size: 15 residues. The CDR3 DNA follows: TGTGCCAGCAGTGACACTAGCGGGGGTACCGGGGAGCTGTTTTTT. Translating gives CASSDTSGGTGELFF.

The chain uses TRBV6-5 and TRBJ2-7, with a weak D call TRBD1 (6 bases). Germline V gene data show CDR1 as MNHEY and CDR2 as SVGAGI. The CDR3 covers 14 residues. Trimming removed 6 bases from V and 0 bases from J, with 12 bases in between. CDR3: CASRPQGSSYEQYF. For the CDR3, the DNA is TGTGCCAGCAGGCCACAGGGTTCCTCCTACGAGCAGTACTTC.

The rearrangement links TRBV10-2 to TRBJ2-7, with 8 bases aligning to TRBD1. Germline values: CDR1 WSHSY, CDR2 SAAADI. The CDR3 loop spans 13 amino acids. The V and J ends lost 6 bases and 3 bases, in that order; junction bases with no gene match: 4. CDR3 coding DNA: TGCGCCAGCAGGGGACAGGTAATCTACGAGCAGTACTTC. Its translation is CASRGQVIYEQYF.

The gene calls are TRBV7-9 and TRBJ1-4, with TRBD1 as a possible D gene (5 bases). The CDR3 runs 13 residues. V lost 7 bases and J lost 4, with 10 bases in between. Germline V gene lookup returns CDR1 SEHNR and CDR2 FQNEAQ (reference sequence). The CDR3 DNA is TGTGCCAGCAAGACGACAGATAATGAAAAACTGTTTTTT. This sequence encodes CASKTTDNEKLFF.